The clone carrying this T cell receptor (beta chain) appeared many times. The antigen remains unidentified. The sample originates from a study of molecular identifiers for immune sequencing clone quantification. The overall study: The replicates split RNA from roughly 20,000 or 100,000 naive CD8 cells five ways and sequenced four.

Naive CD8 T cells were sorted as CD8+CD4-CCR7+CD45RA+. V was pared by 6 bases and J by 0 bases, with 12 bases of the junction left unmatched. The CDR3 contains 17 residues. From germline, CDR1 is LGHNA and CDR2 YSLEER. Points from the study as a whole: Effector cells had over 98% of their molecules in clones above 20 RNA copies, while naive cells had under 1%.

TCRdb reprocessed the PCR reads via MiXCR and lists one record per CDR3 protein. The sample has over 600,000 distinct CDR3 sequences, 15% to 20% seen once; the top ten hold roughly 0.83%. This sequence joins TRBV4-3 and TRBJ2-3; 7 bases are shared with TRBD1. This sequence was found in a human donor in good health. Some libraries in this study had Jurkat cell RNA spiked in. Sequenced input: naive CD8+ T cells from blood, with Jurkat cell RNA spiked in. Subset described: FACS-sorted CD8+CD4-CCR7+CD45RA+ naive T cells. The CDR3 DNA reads TGCGCCAGCAGGGAAACAGGGGCCGGACGGAGCACAGATACGCAGTATTTT. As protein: CASRETGAGRSTDTQYF.